Below are 14 T cell receptor beta chains sequenced from a single sample in a study of T cell responses to AZD1222 COVID-19 vaccine. Some clones are missing from TCRdb's copy, which holds only in-frame ones; the method was immunoSEQ multiplex PCR. The sample holds roughly 100,000 clones, 85% to 90% seen once. Sequencing used peripheral blood, obtained 28 days after the second AZD1222 dose. The receptors here all came from an adult who received the AZD1222 COVID-19 vaccine.

V gene TRBV21-1 combines with J gene TRBJ2-4; the D call TRBD1 from the table was never checked on the DNA. TRBV21-1 counts as a pseudogene. The CDR3 has 20 residues. DNA for the CDR3: TGTGCCAGCAGCAAAGCCCCGGGACAGGGTGTTTTAGGTGCCAAAAACATTCAGTACTTC. Translating gives CASSKAPGQGVLGAKNIQYF.

V usage is TRBV28 and J usage is TRBJ2-2; D possibly corresponds to TRBD2 (6 bases). The V end was cut by 3 bases, the J end by 5 bases, with 13 bases between. This CDR3 is built from 15 residues. Germline V gives CDR1 MDHEN, CDR2 SYDVKM. The CDR3 sequence: CASSFWGVGTGELFF. The CDR3 DNA follows: TGTGCCAGCAGTTTCTGGGGGGTTGGTACCGGGGAGCTGTTTTTT.

The chain recombines TRBV12-3 or TRBV12-4 with TRBJ1-2, with a possible D match to TRBD1 (5 bases). V was clipped by 6 bases and J by 2 bases, with 10 bases between them. This CDR3 has 13 amino acids. CDR3 coding DNA: TGTGCCAGCAGCAGGACAAGAAACTATGGCTACACCTTC. Its protein product is CASSRTRNYGYTF.

This chain joins TRBV7-9 and TRBJ1-6; maybe TRBD1 (6 bases). Trimming took 4 bases from V and 9 from J, leaving 16 bases between them. The CDR3 sequence is 15 residues long. Germline V gene data show CDR1 as SEHNR and CDR2 as FQNEAQ (reference sequence). The CDR3 is CASSSRSTGSSPLHF. CDR3 sequence (DNA): TGTGCCAGCAGCTCCAGGTCAACAGGGAGTTCACCCCTCCACTTT.

The rearrangement links TRBV5-5 to TRBJ2-7, with 11 bases fitting TRBD2. Germline V gene sequence: CDR1 SGHKS, CDR2 YYEKEE (reference sequence). Trimming at V came to 4 bases and at J to 4 bases, leaving 10 bases not matched to a gene. The CDR3 sequence is 16 residues long. The CDR3 protein is CASSGVSGRASYEQYF. For the CDR3, the DNA is TGTGCCAGCAGCGGGGTTAGCGGGAGGGCCTCTTACGAGCAGTACTTC.

V usage is TRBV4-1 and J usage is TRBJ2-7; 7 bases are a match to TRBD2. Unmatched junction bases numbered 7, after V lost 6 bases and J lost 5 bases. The CDR3 is 13 residues long. Germline CDR1 and CDR2: MGHRA and YSYEKL. The CDR3 nucleotides read TGCGCCAGCAGAGGGCGGGAGCGGAACGAGCAGTACTTC. It yields the protein CASRGRERNEQYF.

The chain joins TRBV15 to TRBJ2-3, with TRBD2 matching 7 bases. Germline loops: CDR1 LNHNV, CDR2 YYDKDF (reference sequence). J lost 4 bases, V lost 5 bases, and 12 bases had no gene match. The CDR3 runs to 16 residues. CDR3 region: CATSSSWGGRSDTQYF. DNA for the CDR3: TGTGCCACCAGCTCATCCTGGGGCGGGAGATCAGATACGCAGTATTTT. Using reference TRBV15 and TRBJ2-3 for the parts outside the CDR3, the full variable domain is DAMVIQNPRYQVTQFGKPVTLSCSQTLNHNVMYWYQQKSSQAPKLLFHYYDKDFNNEADTPDNFQSRRPNTSFCFLDIRSPGLGDTAMYLCATSSSWGGRSDTQYFGPGTRLTVL.

This clone occurred a few times. The genes are TRBV30 and TRBJ1-6; D remains ambiguous. The CDR3 totals 14 residues. V was pared by 1 base and J by 6 bases, with 10 bases between. Germline V gene data show CDR1 as GTSNPN and CDR2 as SVGIG (reference sequence). CDR3 in DNA: TGTGCCTGGAGTGCTAGGGAACCTAATTCACCCCTCCACTTT. It translates to CAWSAREPNSPLHF.

This clone was picked up a small number of times. The CDR3 DNA follows: TGTGCCAGCAGTTTCGGAAACACCATATATTTT. Protein sequence: CASSFGNTIYF. This sequence joins TRBV28 and TRBJ1-3; D is unresolved. The CDR3 is made up of 11 amino acids. V lost 3 bases and J lost 4, with 1 base in between. Per germline, CDR1 MDHEN and CDR2 SYDVKM.

The rearrangement uses TRBV12-3 or TRBV12-4 and TRBJ2-5; D gene uncertain. This CDR3 region has 11 residues. The ends were cut back, 3 bases at V and 5 bases at J, with 4 bases in the middle. The CDR3 nucleotides are TGTGCCAGCAGTTTCCGCGAGACCCAGTACTTC. Translated: CASSFRETQYF.

The chain employs TRBV2 and TRBJ2-6; D not resolved. CDR1 and CDR2 (germline): SNHLY, FYNNEI. The CDR3 covers 16 residues. Trimming took 6 bases from V and 0 from J, leaving 12 bases between them. The CDR3 protein is CASSKEAHSGANVLTF. The DNA for the CDR3 is TGTGCCAGCAGCAAAGAGGCGCACTCTGGGGCCAACGTCCTGACTTTC.

The sample holds one count of this clone. CDR3 amino acids: CASSRGGLEQFF. The CDR3 DNA sequence: TGTGCCAGCAGCCGGGGGGGGCTTGAGCAGTTCTTC. The chain combines TRBV3-1 (or the pseudogene TRBV3-2) with TRBJ2-1; perhaps TRBD2 as D (7 bases). Germline V lookup: CDR1 LGHDT, CDR2 YNNKEL (reference sequence). Trimming took off 4 bases at V and 9 bases at J, with 10 bases between the two ends. The CDR3 contains 12 residues.

This clone appeared a single time. The rearrangement links TRBV27 to TRBJ2-1; D might be TRBD1 or TRBD2, each matching 5 bases. Germline CDR1 MNHEY, CDR2 SMNVEV (reference sequence). The CDR3 has 13 residues. V lost 6 bases to trimming and J lost 10 bases, with 16 bases between them. CDR3 residues: CASRRGTTVEQFF. The CDR3 region has the DNA TGTGCCAGCAGACGAGGGACCACGGTAGAGCAGTTCTTC.

This clone was recorded once. CDR3 in DNA: TGCGCCAGCAGCTTAGGGGGCGCTTCGGACGAGCAGTACTTC. It translates to CASSLGGASDEQYF. The chain joins TRBV10-1 to TRBJ2-7; 7 bases fit TRBD1. CDR3 length equals 14 residues. Germline trimming cut 6 bases from V and 5 bases from J; bases unmatched to any gene: 10. CDR1 and CDR2 from the germline V gene are WNHNN and SYGVQD (reference sequence).